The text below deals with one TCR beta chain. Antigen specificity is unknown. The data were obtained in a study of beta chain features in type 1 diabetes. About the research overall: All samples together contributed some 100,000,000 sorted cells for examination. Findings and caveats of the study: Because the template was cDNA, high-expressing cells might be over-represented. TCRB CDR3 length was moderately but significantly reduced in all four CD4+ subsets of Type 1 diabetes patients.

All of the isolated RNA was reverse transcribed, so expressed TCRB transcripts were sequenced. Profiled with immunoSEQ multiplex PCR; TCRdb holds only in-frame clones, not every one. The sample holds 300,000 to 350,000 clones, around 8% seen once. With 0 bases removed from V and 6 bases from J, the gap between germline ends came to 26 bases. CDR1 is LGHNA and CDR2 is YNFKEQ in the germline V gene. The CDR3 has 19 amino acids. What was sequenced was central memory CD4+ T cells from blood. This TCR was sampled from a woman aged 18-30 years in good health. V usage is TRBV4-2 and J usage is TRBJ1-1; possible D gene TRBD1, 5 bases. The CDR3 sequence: CASSQEVVQGGWDLPEAFF. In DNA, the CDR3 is TGTGCCAGCAGCCAAGAGGTGGTCCAGGGAGGTTGGGACCTCCCTGAAGCTTTCTTT.